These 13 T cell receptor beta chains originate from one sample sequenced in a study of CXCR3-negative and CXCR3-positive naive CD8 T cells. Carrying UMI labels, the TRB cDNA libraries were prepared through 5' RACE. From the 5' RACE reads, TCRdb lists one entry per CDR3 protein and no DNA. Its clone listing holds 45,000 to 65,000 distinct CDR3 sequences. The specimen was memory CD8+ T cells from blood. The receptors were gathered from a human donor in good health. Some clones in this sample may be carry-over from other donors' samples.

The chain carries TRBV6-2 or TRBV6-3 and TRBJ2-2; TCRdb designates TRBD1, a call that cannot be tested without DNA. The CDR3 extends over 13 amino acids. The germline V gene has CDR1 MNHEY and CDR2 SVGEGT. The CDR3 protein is CASNTGDSGELFF.

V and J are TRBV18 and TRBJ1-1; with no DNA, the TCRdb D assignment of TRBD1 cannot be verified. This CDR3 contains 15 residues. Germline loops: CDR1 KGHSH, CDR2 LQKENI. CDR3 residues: CASSPTAPSRGEAFF.

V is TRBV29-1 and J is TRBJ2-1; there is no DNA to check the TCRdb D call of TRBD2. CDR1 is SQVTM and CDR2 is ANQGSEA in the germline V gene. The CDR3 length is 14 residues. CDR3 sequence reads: CSATRDSMGNEQFF.

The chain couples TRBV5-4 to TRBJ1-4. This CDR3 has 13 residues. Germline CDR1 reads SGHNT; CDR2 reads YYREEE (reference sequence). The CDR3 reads CASSRRTNEKLFF. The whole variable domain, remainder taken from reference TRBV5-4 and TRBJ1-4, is ETGVTQSPTHLIKTRGQQVTLRCSSQSGHNTVSWYQQALGQGPQFIFQYYREEENGRGNFPPRFSGLQFPNYSSELNVNALELDDSALYLCASSRRTNEKLFFGSGTQLSVL.

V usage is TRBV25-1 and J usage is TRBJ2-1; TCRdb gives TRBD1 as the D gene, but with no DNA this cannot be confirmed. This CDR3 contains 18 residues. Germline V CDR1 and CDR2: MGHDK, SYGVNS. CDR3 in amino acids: CASSSTPVTGAPYNEQFF.

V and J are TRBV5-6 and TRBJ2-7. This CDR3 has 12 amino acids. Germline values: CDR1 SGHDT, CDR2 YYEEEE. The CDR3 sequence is CASSFGRYEQYF.

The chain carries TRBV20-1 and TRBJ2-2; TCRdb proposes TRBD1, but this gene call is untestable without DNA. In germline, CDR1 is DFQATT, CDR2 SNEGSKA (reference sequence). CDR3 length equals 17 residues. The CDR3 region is CSARKRDRGKNTGELFF.

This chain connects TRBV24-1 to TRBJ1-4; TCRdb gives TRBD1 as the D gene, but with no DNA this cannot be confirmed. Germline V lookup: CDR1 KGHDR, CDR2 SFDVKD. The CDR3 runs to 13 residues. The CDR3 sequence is CATMDSDNEKLFF.

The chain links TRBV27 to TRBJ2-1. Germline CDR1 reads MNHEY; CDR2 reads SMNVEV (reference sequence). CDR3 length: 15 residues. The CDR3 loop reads CASSPDTGSYNEQFF.

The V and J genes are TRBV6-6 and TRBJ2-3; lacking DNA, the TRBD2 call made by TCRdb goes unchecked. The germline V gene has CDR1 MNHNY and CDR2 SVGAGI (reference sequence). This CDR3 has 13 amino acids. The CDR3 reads CASSYTWADTQYF.

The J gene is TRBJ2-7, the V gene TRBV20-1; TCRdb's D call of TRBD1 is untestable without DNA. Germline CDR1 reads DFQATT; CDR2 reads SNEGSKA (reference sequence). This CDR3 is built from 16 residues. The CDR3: CSARDWGQGGTYEQYF.

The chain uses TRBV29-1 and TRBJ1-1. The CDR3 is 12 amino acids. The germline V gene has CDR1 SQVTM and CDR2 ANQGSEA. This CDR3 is CSAMEGNTEAFF.

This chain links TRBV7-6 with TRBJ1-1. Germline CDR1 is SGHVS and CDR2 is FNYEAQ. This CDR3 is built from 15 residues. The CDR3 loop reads CASSSREPENTEAFF.